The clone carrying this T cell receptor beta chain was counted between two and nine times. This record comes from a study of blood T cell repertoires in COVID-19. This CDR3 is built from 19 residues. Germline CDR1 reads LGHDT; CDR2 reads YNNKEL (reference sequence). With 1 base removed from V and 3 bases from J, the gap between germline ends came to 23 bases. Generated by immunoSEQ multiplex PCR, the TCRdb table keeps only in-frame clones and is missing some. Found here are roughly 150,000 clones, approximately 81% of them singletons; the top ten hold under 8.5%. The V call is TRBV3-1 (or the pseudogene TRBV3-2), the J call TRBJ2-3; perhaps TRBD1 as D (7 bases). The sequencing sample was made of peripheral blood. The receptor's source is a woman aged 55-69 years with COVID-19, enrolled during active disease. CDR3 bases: TGTGCCAGCAGCCAAGCCGCCGGAGGGGGCCCCCGTCTAACAGATACGCAGTATTTT. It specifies CASSQAAGGGPRLTDTQYF.